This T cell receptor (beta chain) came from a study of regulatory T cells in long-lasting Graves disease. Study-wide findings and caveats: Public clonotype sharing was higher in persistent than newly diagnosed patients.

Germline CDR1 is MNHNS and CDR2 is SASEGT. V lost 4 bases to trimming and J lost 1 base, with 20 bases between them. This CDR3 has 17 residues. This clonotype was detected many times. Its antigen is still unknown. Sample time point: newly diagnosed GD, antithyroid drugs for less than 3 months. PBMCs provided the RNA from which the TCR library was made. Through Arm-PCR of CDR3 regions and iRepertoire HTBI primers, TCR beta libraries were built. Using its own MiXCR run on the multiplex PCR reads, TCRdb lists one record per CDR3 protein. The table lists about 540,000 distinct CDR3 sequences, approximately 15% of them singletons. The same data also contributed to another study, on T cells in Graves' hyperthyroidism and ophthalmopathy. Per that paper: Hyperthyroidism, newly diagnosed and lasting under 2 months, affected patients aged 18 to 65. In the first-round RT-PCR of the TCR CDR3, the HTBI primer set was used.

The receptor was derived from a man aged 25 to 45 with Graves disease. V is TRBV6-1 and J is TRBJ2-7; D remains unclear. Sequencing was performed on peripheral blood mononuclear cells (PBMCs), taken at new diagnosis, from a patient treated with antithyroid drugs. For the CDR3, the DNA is TGTGCCAGCAGTGCAAAACCCCCCGGGTTTGCATCCTACGAGCAGTACTTC. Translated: CASSAKPPGFASYEQYF.